The text below deals with one TCR beta chain. TCRdb's copy holds only in-frame clones and misses some; the assay was immunoSEQ multiplex PCR. This sample has 300,000 to 400,000 clones, with approximately 74% found just once. This record comes from a study of shared clonotypes between healthy human individuals. The CDR3 spans 15 residues. Germline V gene sequence: CDR1 SGHKS, CDR2 YYEKEE (reference sequence). Trimming stripped 6 bases from V and 5 bases from J, with 18 bases between. Sequences were obtained from memory CD4+ T cells sorted from blood. Subset meaning: CD45RA-negative fraction. This clonotype was sampled from a man younger than 40 in good health. The chain couples TRBV5-5 to TRBJ2-4, with D maybe TRBD2 (5 bases). For the CDR3, the DNA is TGTGCCAGCACCAGAGGACTTCAGGTGGAAAACATTCAGTACTTC. It is translated as CASTRGLQVENIQYF.